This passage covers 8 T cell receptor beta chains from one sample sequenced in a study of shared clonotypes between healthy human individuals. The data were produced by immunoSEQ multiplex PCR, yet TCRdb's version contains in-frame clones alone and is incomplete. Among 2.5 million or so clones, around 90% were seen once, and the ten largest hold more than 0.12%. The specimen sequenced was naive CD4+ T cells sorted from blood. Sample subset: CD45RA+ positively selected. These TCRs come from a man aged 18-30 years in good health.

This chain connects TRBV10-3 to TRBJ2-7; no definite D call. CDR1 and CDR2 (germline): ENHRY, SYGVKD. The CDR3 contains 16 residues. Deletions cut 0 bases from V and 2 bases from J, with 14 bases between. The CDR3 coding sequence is TGTGCCATCAGTGAGTCGGGCAGGTTTGACGCCTACGAGCAGTACTTC. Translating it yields CAISESGRFDAYEQYF.

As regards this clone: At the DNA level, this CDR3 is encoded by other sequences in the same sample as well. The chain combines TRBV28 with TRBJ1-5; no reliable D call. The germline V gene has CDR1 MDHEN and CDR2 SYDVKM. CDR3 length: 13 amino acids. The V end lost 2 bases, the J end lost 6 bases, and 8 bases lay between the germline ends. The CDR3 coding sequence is TGTGCCAGCAGTTTAGGTGGGAGTCAGCCCCAGCATTTT. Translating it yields CASSLGGSQPQHF.

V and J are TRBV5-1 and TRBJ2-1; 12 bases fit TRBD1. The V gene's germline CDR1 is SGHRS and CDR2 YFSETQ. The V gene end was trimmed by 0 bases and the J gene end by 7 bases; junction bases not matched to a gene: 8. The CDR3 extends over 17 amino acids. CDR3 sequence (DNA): TGCGCCAGCAGCTTGGACTTAAGGGACAGGGGGCTGAATGAGCAGTTCTTC. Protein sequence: CASSLDLRDRGLNEQFF.

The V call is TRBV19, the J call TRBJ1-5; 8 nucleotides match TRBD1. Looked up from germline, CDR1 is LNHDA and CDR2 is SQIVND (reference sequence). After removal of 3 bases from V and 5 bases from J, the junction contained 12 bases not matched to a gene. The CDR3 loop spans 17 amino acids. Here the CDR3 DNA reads TGTGCCAGTAGTATCTGGGCAGGGGGCTTTCTTTATCAGCCCCAGCATTTT. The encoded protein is CASSIWAGGFLYQPQHF.

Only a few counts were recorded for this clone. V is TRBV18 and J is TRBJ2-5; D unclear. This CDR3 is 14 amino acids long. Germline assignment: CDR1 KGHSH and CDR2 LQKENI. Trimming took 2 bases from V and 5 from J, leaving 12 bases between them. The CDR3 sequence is CASSPMAVRETQYF. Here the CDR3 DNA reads TGTGCCAGCTCACCAATGGCCGTCCGGGAGACCCAGTACTTC.

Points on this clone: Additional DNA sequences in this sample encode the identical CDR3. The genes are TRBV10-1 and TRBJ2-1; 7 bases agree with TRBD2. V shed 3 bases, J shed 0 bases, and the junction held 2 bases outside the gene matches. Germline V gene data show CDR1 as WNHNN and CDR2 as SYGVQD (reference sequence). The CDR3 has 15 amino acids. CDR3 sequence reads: CASSDGGSSYNEQFF. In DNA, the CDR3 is TGCGCCAGCAGTGACGGGGGGAGCTCCTACAATGAGCAGTTCTTC.

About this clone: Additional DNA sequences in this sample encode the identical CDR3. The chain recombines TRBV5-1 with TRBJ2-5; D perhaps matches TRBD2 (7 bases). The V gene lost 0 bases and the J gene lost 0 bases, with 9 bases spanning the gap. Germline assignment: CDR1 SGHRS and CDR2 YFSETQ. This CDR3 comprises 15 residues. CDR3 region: CASSLEGGYQETQYF. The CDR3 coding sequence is TGCGCCAGCAGCTTGGAGGGGGGGTACCAAGAGACCCAGTACTTC.

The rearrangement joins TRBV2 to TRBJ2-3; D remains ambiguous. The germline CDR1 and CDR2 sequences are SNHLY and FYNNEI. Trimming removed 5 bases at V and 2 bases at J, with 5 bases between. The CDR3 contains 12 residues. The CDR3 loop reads CASSKITDTQYF. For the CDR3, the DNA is TGTGCCAGCAGTAAGATCACAGATACGCAGTATTTT.